This T cell receptor beta chain was recorded in a study of blood T cell repertoires in COVID-19. Whole-study context: Researchers got acute and convalescent COVID-19 samples from the United States, Italy and Spain.

The repertoire was sequenced with immunoSEQ multiplex PCR; TCRdb's copy has only in-frame clones and lacks some. This repertoire shows about 280,000 clones, 80% to 85% found once; its top ten account for 5%. This clone was detected ten times or more. This CDR3 spans 12 amino acids. V dropped 5 bases and J dropped 4 bases, with 7 bases sitting between them. Germline CDR1 reads SGHAT; CDR2 reads FQNNGV. V is TRBV11-2 and J is TRBJ2-3; no reliable D call. The sample comprised PBMCs or T cells enriched from blood (not recorded which). This clonotype was sampled from a man aged 35 to 55 who had been exposed to COVID-19. CDR3 coding DNA: TGTGCCAGCAGCCAGATGGCAGATACGCAGTATTTT. This translates into CASSQMADTQYF.